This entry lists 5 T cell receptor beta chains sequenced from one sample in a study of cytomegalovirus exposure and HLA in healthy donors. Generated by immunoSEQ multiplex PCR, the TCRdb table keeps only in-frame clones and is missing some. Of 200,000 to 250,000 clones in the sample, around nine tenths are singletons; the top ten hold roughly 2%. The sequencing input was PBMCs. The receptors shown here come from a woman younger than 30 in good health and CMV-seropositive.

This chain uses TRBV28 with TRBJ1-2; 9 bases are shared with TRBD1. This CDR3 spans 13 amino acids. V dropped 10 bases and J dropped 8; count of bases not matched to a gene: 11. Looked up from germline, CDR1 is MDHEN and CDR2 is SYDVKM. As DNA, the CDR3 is TGTGCCAACGCTGACAGGGGGAGAAGGGGCTACACCTTC. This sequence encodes CANADRGRRGYTF.

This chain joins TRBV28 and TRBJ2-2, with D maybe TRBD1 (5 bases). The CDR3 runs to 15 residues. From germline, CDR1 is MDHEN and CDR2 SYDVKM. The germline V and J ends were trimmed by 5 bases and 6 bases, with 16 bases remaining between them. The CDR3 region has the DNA TGTGCCAGCAGTCCCCAGGGCAGGTCGGCCGGGGAGCTGTTTTTT. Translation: CASSPQGRSAGELFF.

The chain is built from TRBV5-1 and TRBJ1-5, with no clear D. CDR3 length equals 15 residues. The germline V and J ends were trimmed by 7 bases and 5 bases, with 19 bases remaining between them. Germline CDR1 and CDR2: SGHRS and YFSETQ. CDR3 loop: CASGLGAHKHQPQHF. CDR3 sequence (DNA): TGCGCCAGCGGCCTCGGAGCGCACAAACATCAGCCCCAGCATTTT.

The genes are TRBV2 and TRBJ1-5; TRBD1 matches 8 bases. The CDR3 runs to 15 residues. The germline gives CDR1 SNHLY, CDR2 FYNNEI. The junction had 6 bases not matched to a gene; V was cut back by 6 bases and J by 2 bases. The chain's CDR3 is CASREDRAGNQPQHF. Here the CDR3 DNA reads TGTGCCAGCAGAGAGGACAGGGCGGGCAATCAGCCCCAGCATTTT.

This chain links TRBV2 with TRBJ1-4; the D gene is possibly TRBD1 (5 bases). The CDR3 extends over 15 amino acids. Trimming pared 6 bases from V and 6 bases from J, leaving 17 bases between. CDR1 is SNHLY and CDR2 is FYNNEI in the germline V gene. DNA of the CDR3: TGTGCCAGCAGGGCCCAGGGAGGAGGGTATGAAAAACTGTTTTTT. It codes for CASRAQGGGYEKLFF.